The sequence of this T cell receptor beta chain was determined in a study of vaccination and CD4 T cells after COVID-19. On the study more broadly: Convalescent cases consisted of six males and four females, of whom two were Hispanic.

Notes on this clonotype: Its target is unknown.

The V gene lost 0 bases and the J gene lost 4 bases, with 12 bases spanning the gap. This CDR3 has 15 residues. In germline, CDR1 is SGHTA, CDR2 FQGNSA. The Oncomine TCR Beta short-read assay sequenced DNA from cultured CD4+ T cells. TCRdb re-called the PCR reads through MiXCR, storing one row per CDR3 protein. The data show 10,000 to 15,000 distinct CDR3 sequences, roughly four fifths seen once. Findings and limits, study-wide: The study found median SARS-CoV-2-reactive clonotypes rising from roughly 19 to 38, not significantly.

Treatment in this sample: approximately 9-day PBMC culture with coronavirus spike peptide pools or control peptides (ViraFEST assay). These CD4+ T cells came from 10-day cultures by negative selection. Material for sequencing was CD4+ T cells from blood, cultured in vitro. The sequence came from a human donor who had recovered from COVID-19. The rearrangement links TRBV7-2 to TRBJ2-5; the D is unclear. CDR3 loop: CASSLASSNSETQYF. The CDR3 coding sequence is TGTGCCAGCAGCTTAGCTTCTTCCAACTCAGAGACCCAGTACTTC.